One and the same sample provided the 6 T cell receptor beta chains below, sequenced in a study of identical twins. MiXCR was run by TCRdb on the 5' RACE reads, yielding one entry per CDR3 protein. This sample has approximately 490,000 distinct CDR3 sequences; 20% to 25% occur once, and the top ten carry approximately 0.49%. These data were likewise used in another study, on yellow fever vaccine responses in identical twins.

Specimen: CD4+ T cells sorted from blood. Every receptor here comes from a woman aged 18-29 years in good health.

V is TRBV24-1 and J is TRBJ2-1, with no clear D. Germline V gene data show CDR1 as KGHDR and CDR2 as SFDVKD. The CDR3 is 13 amino acids. V gave up 4 bases and J gave up 4 bases, with 7 bases separating them. The CDR3 loop is CATSEGIYNEQFF. The CDR3 DNA is TGTGCCACCAGTGAGGGGATATACAATGAGCAGTTCTTC.

The chain employs TRBV12-3 or TRBV12-4 and TRBJ2-1; D tentatively fits TRBD1 or TRBD2 (5 bases each). The ends were cut back, 6 bases at V and 6 bases at J, with 21 bases in the middle. The CDR3 has 16 residues. CDR3 in DNA: TGTGCCAGCAGCCCCCTACGAGGGACCCCCTCCAATGAGCAGTTCTTC. The encoded protein is CASSPLRGTPSNEQFF.

This clonotype has just a few counts. This rearrangement joins TRBV5-1 to TRBJ2-1, with TRBD2 matching 12 bases. CDR3 length: 16 residues. V was clipped by 0 bases and J by 6 bases; unmatched bases: 4. The germline gives CDR1 SGHRS, CDR2 YFSETQ. CDR3 DNA: TGCGCCAGCAGCTTGGAGTTACTAGCGGGGGGCAATGAGCAGTTCTTC. Its protein is CASSLELLAGGNEQFF.

The chain recombines TRBV6-4 with TRBJ2-2; the D is unclear. The length of the CDR3 is 14 residues. Germline values: CDR1 MRHNA, CDR2 SNTAGT. Trimming took 7 bases from V and 0 from J, leaving 9 bases between them. The CDR3 region is CASMTHANTGELFF. In DNA, the CDR3 is TGTGCCAGCATGACACACGCGAACACCGGGGAGCTGTTTTTT.

The CDR3 is CSLRSLGYNEQFF. DNA of the CDR3: TGCAGCCTCCGTTCTCTGGGGTACAATGAGCAGTTCTTC. The rearrangement joins TRBV29-1 to TRBJ2-1, with D unclear. Germline V gene data show CDR1 as SQVTM and CDR2 as ANQGSEA. The CDR3 spans 13 residues. Trimming pared 8 bases from V and 4 bases from J, leaving 15 bases between.

This clonotype was seen a handful of times. In nucleotides, the CDR3 is TGTGCCATCAGGACACCGGGAACGGGTGAGCAGTTCTTC. Translation: CAIRTPGTGEQFF. The V call is TRBV10-3, the J call TRBJ2-1; D is possibly TRBD2 (5 bases). CDR1 and CDR2 from the germline V gene are ENHRY and SYGVKD. Trimming took off 6 bases at V and 9 bases at J, with 15 bases between the two ends. The CDR3 has 13 residues.